These 14 T cell receptor beta chains share one sample of origin, sequenced in a study of OX40 agonist ivuxolimab in advanced cancers. Measured with immunoSEQ multiplex PCR; TCRdb has only the in-frame clones, and not every one. The repertoire consists of 70,000 to 95,000 clones, with roughly nine tenths occurring once and the leading ten covering roughly 1.1%. The source material was CD4+ or CD8+ T cells sorted from blood, sampled in a trial of the OX40 agonist ivuxolimab. The source of these receptors is an adult with an advanced solid tumor such as melanoma, head and neck, liver or kidney cancer.

The DNA for the CDR3 is TGTGCCAGTAGTTTGACGGGATCTTACGAGCAGTACTTC. Its protein product is CASSLTGSYEQYF. The chain recombines TRBV19 with TRBJ2-7, with D tentatively TRBD2 (5 bases). CDR3 length: 13 residues. From germline, CDR1 is LNHDA and CDR2 SQIVND (reference sequence). The germline V and J ends were trimmed by 5 bases and 4 bases, with 12 bases remaining between them.

The chain recombines TRBV19 with TRBJ1-5; no reliable D call. There are 18 residues in the CDR3. The germline V gene encodes CDR1 LNHDA and CDR2 SQIVND (reference sequence). V was shortened by 1 base and J by 2 bases, with 18 bases between the two germline ends. CDR3 in DNA: TGTGCCAGTAGTATAGGTTTAGGGTGGCAGAGGGGCAATCAGCCCCAGCATTTT. Amino acids: CASSIGLGWQRGNQPQHF.

V gene TRBV28 combines with J gene TRBJ2-5; 10 bases are shared with TRBD2. This CDR3 is 16 amino acids long. Germline trimming cut 3 bases from V and 4 bases from J; bases unmatched to any gene: 8. Looked up from germline, CDR1 is MDHEN and CDR2 is SYDVKM. Written as DNA, the CDR3 is TGTGCCAGCAGTTTCTCCCCTAGCGGGAGATCAGAGACCCAGTACTTC. Translation: CASSFSPSGRSETQYF. The whole variable domain, filled in from reference TRBV28 and TRBJ2-5, reads DVKVTQSSRYLVKRTGEKVFLECVQDMDHENMFWYRQDPGLGLRLIYFSYDVKMKEKGDIPEGYSVSREKKERFSLILESASTNQTSMYLCASSFSPSGRSETQYFGPGTRLLVL.

V and J are TRBV5-4 and TRBJ2-2; 8 bases fit TRBD1. CDR1 SGHNT and CDR2 YYREEE come from the germline V gene (reference sequence). CDR3 length equals 14 residues. Trimming removed 3 bases from V and 4 bases from J; junction bases left unmatched: 2. CDR3 DNA sequence: TGTGCCAGCAGCTGGGACAGGCTCACCGGGGAGCTGTTTTTT. Its protein is CASSWDRLTGELFF.

The V gene is TRBV6-4, the J gene TRBJ1-5; 10 bases match TRBD1. The CDR3 spans 16 residues. Trimming at V came to 3 bases and at J to 6 bases, leaving 8 bases not matched to a gene. The germline CDR1 and CDR2 sequences are MRHNA and SNTAGT. CDR3: CASSEKDRGRFQPQHF. CDR3 nucleotides: TGTGCCAGCAGTGAGAAAGACAGGGGGCGCTTTCAGCCCCAGCATTTT.

The gene calls are TRBV9 and TRBJ1-1, with D tentatively TRBD1 (5 bases). This CDR3 is built from 15 residues. Trimming cost V 3 bases and J 5 bases, with 17 bases left between them. CDR1 and CDR2 from the germline V gene are SGDLS and YYNGEE. CDR3 sequence (DNA): TGTGCCAGCAGCGAGACGACAGCCTCAAGGACTGAAGCTTTCTTT. Protein: CASSETTASRTEAFF. Using reference TRBV9 and TRBJ1-1 for the parts outside the CDR3, the full variable domain is DSGVTQTPKHLITATGQRVTLRCSPRSGDLSVYWYQQSLDQGLQFLIQYYNGEERAKGNILERFSAQQFPDLHSELNLSSLELGDSALYFCASSETTASRTEAFFGQGTRLTVV.

There are a few counts of this clone. The chain joins TRBV2 to TRBJ2-5, with 9 bases matching TRBD2. Per the germline V gene, CDR1 is SNHLY and CDR2 is FYNNEI. V shed 7 bases, J shed 5 bases, and the junction held 5 bases outside the gene matches. The CDR3 covers 13 residues. CDR3 amino acids: CASTSGIGETQYF. The CDR3 DNA reads TGTGCCAGCACTAGCGGGATCGGTGAGACCCAGTACTTC.

The chain is built from TRBV19 and TRBJ1-4; D unresolved. The CDR3 extends over 14 amino acids. Looked up from germline, CDR1 is LNHDA and CDR2 is SQIVND (reference sequence). The V gene lost 7 bases and the J gene lost 0 bases, with 9 bases spanning the gap. This CDR3 reads CASKGHTTNEKLFF. For the CDR3, the DNA is TGTGCCAGTAAGGGCCATACAACTAATGAAAAACTGTTTTTT.

The chain uses TRBV4-3 and TRBJ2-6; D possibly corresponds to TRBD1 (6 bases). With 4 bases removed from V and 1 base from J, the gap between germline ends came to 14 bases. Germline V gene lookup returns CDR1 LGHNA and CDR2 YSLEER. CDR3 length: 17 amino acids. The CDR3 DNA is TGCGCCAGCAGCCGGGACACCGCGACTTCTGGGGCCAACGTCCTGACTTTC. Its protein is CASSRDTATSGANVLTF.

A note on this clone: This CDR3 is also generated by other DNA sequences in the sample. The chain recombines TRBV19 with TRBJ2-7, with a tentative D call TRBD1 (5 bases). This CDR3 has 13 amino acids. The V and J ends lost 6 bases and 1 base respectively, with 10 bases between them. Germline assignment: CDR1 LNHDA and CDR2 SQIVND (reference sequence). CDR3 nucleotides: TGTGCCAGTAGGCAAGGGGCATCCTACGAGCAGTACTTC. This sequence encodes CASRQGASYEQYF.

The chain links TRBV19 to TRBJ2-1, with 9 bases that match TRBD2. Trimming at V came to 6 bases and at J to 2 bases, leaving 8 bases not matched to a gene. Germline loops: CDR1 LNHDA, CDR2 SQIVND (reference sequence). The CDR3 totals 16 residues. CDR3 protein: CASRDSGRVPYNEQFF. CDR3 sequence (DNA): TGTGCCAGTAGGGATAGCGGGAGAGTCCCCTACAATGAGCAGTTCTTC. Full variable domain (missing parts from reference TRBV19 and TRBJ2-1): DGGITQSPKYLFRKEGQNVTLSCEQNLNHDAMYWYRQDPGQGLRLIYYSQIVNDFQKGDIAEGYSVSREKKESFPLTVTSAQKNPTAFYLCASRDSGRVPYNEQFFGPGTRLTVL.

This clone is a singleton in its sample. This chain connects TRBV5-4 to TRBJ2-1; D is ambiguous. The CDR3 consists of 11 residues. Deletions cut 1 base from V and 5 bases from J, with 1 base between. Germline assignment: CDR1 SGHNT and CDR2 YYREEE (reference sequence). CDR3 region: CASSLNNEQFF. The CDR3 DNA reads as TGTGCCAGCAGCTTGAACAATGAGCAGTTCTTC.

The V gene is TRBV18, the J gene TRBJ2-1, with TRBD2 identical over 8 bases. Trimming took 2 bases from V and 6 from J; bases not matched to a gene: 6. CDR1 and CDR2 from the germline V gene are KGHSH and LQKENI. The CDR3 sequence is 15 residues long. CDR3 amino acids: CASSPSTSGGNEQFF. DNA of the CDR3: TGTGCCAGCTCACCAAGTACTAGCGGTGGCAATGAGCAGTTCTTC.

The count of this clone is one. The V gene is TRBV19, the J gene TRBJ2-6; D gene ambiguous. Germline assignment: CDR1 LNHDA and CDR2 SQIVND (reference sequence). Trimming cost V 6 bases and J 2 bases, with 5 bases left between them. The CDR3 length is 13 residues. CDR3 DNA: TGTGCCAGTAGAAAAGCTGGGGCCAACGTCCTGACTTTC. Translation gives CASRKAGANVLTF.